The table lists the clone carrying this T cell receptor beta chain with many counts. TRAV- and TRBV-specific primers, spanning alpha and beta chains, primed first-strand cDNA. With a V-primer adapter and a constant-region primer, TCRs were amplified for approximately 20 PCR cycles. After the mRNA was isolated, it was amplified using in vitro transcription. MiXCR was run by TCRdb on the reads, yielding one entry per CDR3 protein. The sample carries 55,000 to 70,000 distinct CDR3 sequences, under 30% recorded once. The sample is drawn from a study of low-dose radiotherapy and immunotherapy resistance in tumors. On the study more broadly: The treatment that patients received was intravenous nivolumab 240 mg every two weeks plus ipilimumab 1 mg/kg every six weeks.

Time point denoted: before trial treatment. It was nivolumab, ipilimumab, aspirin, low-dose cyclophosphamide and low-dose radiotherapy that donors received. The sequences come from PBMCs, collected before treatment. The clonotype comes from a male donor with prostate cancer.

The CDR3 DNA follows: TGCAGCGTTGAGGGGCCGGGGGTGAACACTGAAGCTTTCTTT. Residues: CSVEGPGVNTEAFF. This chain connects TRBV29-1 to TRBJ1-1; D is possibly TRBD1 (5 bases). CDR3 length: 14 amino acids. Trimming removed 3 bases at V and 0 bases at J, with 11 bases between. The germline CDR1 and CDR2 sequences are SQVTM and ANQGSEA.